One and the same sample provided the 27 T cell receptor beta chains below, sequenced in a study of blood T cell repertoires in COVID-19 (dated by TCRdb to the early 2020s). The library was made by the immunoSEQ multiplex PCR assay. TCRdb provides this immuneACCESS table in a form limited to in-frame rearrangements. Some clones are lacking; in checked studies, under half of them reflect an unresolved V gene, and why the rest are absent is not known. Within this sample are about 39,000 clones, with roughly 92% of them counted one time only. In total, the top ten clones hold roughly 2% of the sample. The sequencing input was peripheral blood. Receptors were obtained from a man between 45 and 60 years old with active COVID-19.

The gene calls are TRBV6-2 or TRBV6-3 and TRBJ2-3; 10 positions match TRBD1. Germline CDR1 and CDR2: MNHEY and SVGEGT. The CDR3 length is 17 residues. With 4 bases clipped from V and 2 bases from J, the junction kept 9 bases outside the gene matches. The CDR3 sequence is CASSSASGTGATDTQYF. DNA of the CDR3: TGTGCCAGCAGTTCCGCTTCCGGGACAGGGGCCACAGATACGCAGTATTTT.

A few counts support this clone. The rearrangement uses TRBV4-3 and TRBJ2-7, with TRBD2 matching over 7 bases. Trimming cost V 0 bases and J 3 bases; bases outside gene matches: 5. This CDR3 contains 15 residues. Germline V gives CDR1 LGHNA, CDR2 YSLEER. The CDR3 region is CASSQDPSGVYEQYF. CDR3 DNA: TGCGCCAGCAGCCAAGATCCCAGCGGGGTCTACGAGCAGTACTTC.

This clone was counted only a few times. V gene TRBV30 combines with J gene TRBJ1-1, with 9 bases that match TRBD1. Germline V gene sequence: CDR1 GTSNPN, CDR2 SVGIG (reference sequence). CDR3 length equals 15 residues. V was pared by 0 bases and J by 4 bases, with 6 bases of the junction left unmatched. The DNA of the CDR3 is TGTGCCTGGAGTGTACGTGGGACAGGGTCCACTGAAGCTTTCTTT. This sequence encodes CAWSVRGTGSTEAFF.

This chain uses TRBV10-3 with TRBJ2-4, with TRBD1 as a possible D gene (6 bases). V was clipped by 0 bases and J by 5 bases, with 8 bases between them. Germline-derived CDR1 and CDR2 are ENHRY and SYGVKD. CDR3 size: 14 residues. CDR3 residues: CAISESNRENIQYF. In DNA, the CDR3 is TGTGCCATCAGTGAGTCCAACAGGGAAAACATTCAGTACTTC.

V usage is TRBV5-1 and J usage is TRBJ2-3, with D hard to call. Trimming took 3 bases from V and 1 from J, leaving 12 bases between them. In germline, CDR1 is SGHRS, CDR2 YFSETQ. The CDR3 loop spans 15 amino acids. Written as DNA, the CDR3 is TGCGCCAGCAGCTCCGCGGTTGATGGCACAGATACGCAGTATTTT. It yields the protein CASSSAVDGTDTQYF. Full variable domain (rest looked up from reference TRBV5-1 and TRBJ2-3): KAGVTQTPRYLIKTRGQQVTLSCSPISGHRSVSWYQQTPGQGLQFLFEYFSETQRNKGNFPGRFSGRQFSNSRSEMNVSTLELGDSALYLCASSSAVDGTDTQYFGPGTRLTVL.

The chain links TRBV23-1 to TRBJ2-1, with 12 bases lining up with TRBD2. TRBV23-1 is filed as an ORF, its function uncertain. This CDR3 has 22 residues. Unmatched junction bases numbered 24, after V lost 4 bases and J lost 5 bases. The CDR3 loop reads CASSPPGGDSWLLAGGDNEQFF. CDR3 DNA: TGCGCCAGCAGTCCTCCGGGTGGGGACAGTTGGTTACTAGCGGGGGGCGACAATGAGCAGTTCTTC.

V is TRBV29-1 and J is TRBJ1-1, with TRBD1 as a possible D gene (6 bases). This CDR3 has 13 residues. CDR1 SQVTM and CDR2 ANQGSEA come from the germline V gene. The V end was cut by 6 bases, the J end by 5 bases, with 16 bases between. CDR3 protein: CSVAQTGGTEAFF. In DNA form, the CDR3 reads TGCAGCGTAGCCCAGACAGGTGGTACTGAAGCTTTCTTT.

The chain couples TRBV14 to TRBJ2-2; D is ambiguous. Germline CDR1 SGHDN, CDR2 FVKESK. V was pared by 4 bases and J by 7 bases, with 10 bases between. The CDR3 covers 13 residues. Written as DNA, the CDR3 is TGTGCCAGCAGCCCCTTGACAATCGGGGAGCTGTTTTTT. It encodes CASSPLTIGELFF. Full variable domain (missing parts from reference TRBV14 and TRBJ2-2): EAGVTQFPSHSVIEKGQTVTLRCDPISGHDNLYWYRRVMGKEIKFLLHFVKESKQDESGMPNNRFLAERTGGTYSTLKVQPAELEDSGVYFCASSPLTIGELFFGEGSRLTVL.

This chain uses TRBV7-9 with TRBJ1-2, with unresolved D. The CDR3 is 13 amino acids. The V end was cut by 7 bases, the J end by 4 bases, with 13 bases between. Germline CDR1 is SEHNR and CDR2 is FQNEAQ (reference sequence). The DNA of the CDR3 is TGTGCCAGCACTCCCGGTAATAGCTATGGCTACACCTTC. Amino acids: CASTPGNSYGYTF.

V usage is TRBV3-1 (or the pseudogene TRBV3-2) and J usage is TRBJ2-3, with no clear D. V was trimmed by 2 bases and J by 2 bases, leaving 8 bases between them. This CDR3 has 14 residues. The germline V gene encodes CDR1 LGHDT and CDR2 YNNKEL (reference sequence). DNA for the CDR3: TGTGCCAGCAGCCAACAAACATACACAGATACGCAGTATTTT. Its protein product is CASSQQTYTDTQYF.

The DNA of the CDR3 is TGTGCCAGCTTCACTGGACAGGGGGCAGGGACTGAAGCTTTCTTT. This codes for CASFTGQGAGTEAFF. The chain employs TRBV6-5 and TRBJ1-1; 11 positions match TRBD1. The CDR3 is 15 amino acids. J was trimmed by 5 bases and V by 8 bases; bases with no gene match: 10. From germline, CDR1 is MNHEY and CDR2 SVGAGI.

The V call is TRBV7-3, the J call TRBJ2-1, with no clear D. The germline V gene encodes CDR1 SGHTA and CDR2 FQGTGA. Trimming pared 4 bases from V and 3 bases from J, leaving 13 bases between. This CDR3 contains 15 residues. The CDR3 nucleotides are TGTGCCAGCAGCTCCCCCCCGGGTGTCTACAATGAGCAGTTCTTC. This translates into CASSSPPGVYNEQFF.

The V and J genes are TRBV10-3 and TRBJ2-7; 10 bases are shared with TRBD1. Germline V CDR1 and CDR2: ENHRY, SYGVKD. There are 14 residues in the CDR3. J was trimmed by 4 bases and V by 6 bases; bases with no gene match: 6. CDR3 sequence: CAIRARQGAYEQYF. In DNA form, the CDR3 reads TGTGCCATCAGGGCGCGACAGGGGGCTTACGAGCAGTACTTC.

A single count supports this clone. V and J are TRBV12-3 or TRBV12-4 and TRBJ2-4, with TRBD1 identical over 7 bases. V lost 6 bases and J lost 6; bases outside the gene matches: 5. This CDR3 region has 13 residues. CDR3 loop: CASSLRDRNIQYF. DNA of the CDR3: TGTGCCAGCAGCCTCAGGGACAGAAACATTCAGTACTTC.

The rearrangement uses TRBV10-3 and TRBJ2-1, with TRBD2 matching 8 bases. Germline CDR1 ENHRY, CDR2 SYGVKD. The CDR3 length is 13 residues. The CDR3 DNA reads TGTGCTACCACTAGCGGCCTCTACAATGAGCAGTTCTTC. Translating gives CATTSGLYNEQFF.

This clone was seen more than once but under ten times. At one of its ends the junction is not consistent with the germline gene, which may arise from a read error. The CDR3: CASSPMSQASGELFF. In nucleotides, the CDR3 is TGTGCTAGCAGCCCCATGTCCCAAGCTTCCGGGGAGCTGTTTTTT. This rearrangement joins TRBV7-7 to TRBJ2-2; D call uncertain. Germline V gene lookup returns CDR1 SSHAT and CDR2 FNYEAQ (reference sequence). The CDR3 has 15 residues.

The CDR3 sequence is CASARGNTGELFF. DNA of the CDR3: TGCGCCAGCGCCAGGGGTAACACCGGGGAGCTGTTTTTT. The gene calls are TRBV5-1 and TRBJ2-2, with D possibly being TRBD1 (6 bases). Deletions cut 7 bases from V and 2 bases from J, with 9 bases between. Germline CDR1 reads SGHRS; CDR2 reads YFSETQ. This CDR3 spans 13 amino acids. Variable domain in full (rest from reference TRBV5-1 and TRBJ2-2): KAGVTQTPRYLIKTRGQQVTLSCSPISGHRSVSWYQQTPGQGLQFLFEYFSETQRNKGNFPGRFSGRQFSNSRSEMNVSTLELGDSALYLCASARGNTGELFFGEGSRLTVL.

The genes are TRBV6-2 or TRBV6-3 and TRBJ1-1, with 9 bases fitting TRBD1. J lost 1 base, V lost 0 bases, and 9 bases had no gene match. The CDR3 spans 18 residues. Germline V gene data show CDR1 as MNHEY and CDR2 as SVGEGT. The CDR3 here is CASSYSTTGGDPNTEAFF. The CDR3 DNA reads as TGTGCCAGCAGTTACTCGACTACAGGGGGCGACCCGAACACTGAAGCTTTCTTT.

This clone has just one count. The gene calls are TRBV4-1 and TRBJ2-3; 14 nucleotides match TRBD2. V lost 0 bases to trimming and J lost 4 bases; unmatched junction nucleotides: 6. The germline V gene encodes CDR1 MGHRA and CDR2 YSYEKL. The CDR3 is 18 residues long. The CDR3 sequence is CASSQDAEGLAGADTQYF. CDR3 nucleotide sequence: TGCGCCAGCAGCCAAGACGCAGAGGGACTAGCGGGAGCAGATACGCAGTATTTT.

The gene calls are TRBV7-2 and TRBJ2-1; TRBD2 is a possible D gene (6 bases). This CDR3 region has 17 residues. Between the trimmed V and J ends, which lost 1 base and 6 bases, there was a span of 19 bases. The germline V gene has CDR1 SGHTA and CDR2 FQGNSA. CDR3 in amino acids: CASSLGGGARRGNEQFF. CDR3 bases: TGTGCCAGCAGCTTAGGAGGCGGGGCGCGAAGGGGCAATGAGCAGTTCTTC.

A single count supports this clone. The chain employs TRBV29-1 and TRBJ2-4; TRBD2 is a possible D gene (5 bases). The CDR3 covers 16 residues. Germline V gene sequence: CDR1 SQVTM, CDR2 ANQGSEA. Trimming took off 1 base at V and 7 bases at J, with 20 bases between the two ends. The CDR3 region has the DNA TGCAGCGTTGAAGGAGTGGCTTCTGGGAGTAGGAACATTCAGTACTTC. Amino acid sequence: CSVEGVASGSRNIQYF.

The CDR3 spells CASSQRESTDTQYF. CDR3 in DNA: TGTGCCAGTAGCCAGCGGGAGAGCACAGATACGCAGTATTTT. The rearrangement uses TRBV19 and TRBJ2-3; 8 positions agree with TRBD2. J was trimmed by 0 bases and V by 6 bases; bases with no gene match: 2. The CDR3 runs 14 residues. CDR1 is LNHDA and CDR2 is SQIVND in the germline V gene (reference sequence).

The chain combines TRBV9 with TRBJ2-7; 13 bases map to TRBD2. V lost 0 bases, J lost 7 bases, and 1 base stayed unmatched. Germline V lookup: CDR1 SGDLS, CDR2 YYNGEE. This CDR3 region has 14 residues. The CDR3 loop is CASSVGLAGGEQYF. CDR3 coding DNA: TGTGCCAGCAGCGTAGGACTAGCGGGAGGTGAGCAGTACTTC.

The V call is TRBV7-3, the J call TRBJ2-7; TRBD2 aligns across 11 bases. The trim removed 5 bases at V and 6 bases at J, leaving 3 bases unmatched. Per germline, CDR1 SGHTA and CDR2 FQGTGA. The CDR3 extends over 13 amino acids. In nucleotides, the CDR3 is TGTGCCAGCAGCAAAGGGACTAGCGGCGAGCAGTACTTC. Translated, it gives CASSKGTSGEQYF.

This chain uses TRBV4-1 with TRBJ2-4; D is possibly TRBD2 (7 bases). Looked up from germline, CDR1 is MGHRA and CDR2 is YSYEKL. The CDR3 has 18 amino acids. V lost 6 bases, J lost 0 bases, and 21 bases lay in between. The CDR3 DNA reads TGCGCCAGCAGTCCTGAGGGAGGGGGGTACCTAGCCAAAAACATTCAGTACTTC. Its protein is CASSPEGGGYLAKNIQYF.

The chain joins TRBV9 to TRBJ1-1; unclear D gene. V lost 4 bases and J lost 1, with 11 bases in between. Germline values: CDR1 SGDLS, CDR2 YYNGEE. The CDR3 consists of 14 residues. The CDR3, as DNA: TGTGCCAGCAGCCCAGAGGCCGGGAACACTGAAGCTTTCTTT. The encoded protein is CASSPEAGNTEAFF.

The chain couples TRBV11-2 to TRBJ2-2; TRBD1 matches 11 bases. The CDR3 sequence is 15 residues long. The V segment lost 4 bases and the J segment 4 bases; nucleotides outside the gene matches: 2. CDR1 is SGHAT, CDR2 FQNNGV, per germline. Written as DNA, the CDR3 is TGTGCCAGCAGCTCCGGGACAGGGGGCACCGGGGAGCTGTTTTTT. Its protein is CASSSGTGGTGELFF.